This T cell receptor beta chain was captured in a study of T cell responses to AZD1222 COVID-19 vaccine. CDR3 length equals 14 residues. Between the trimmed V and J ends, which lost 4 bases and 0 bases, there was a span of 9 bases. Germline lookup yields CDR1 GTSNPN and CDR2 SVGIG (reference sequence). Profiled with immunoSEQ multiplex PCR; TCRdb holds only in-frame clones, not every one. The top ten clones hold 4.9% of a sample with around 60,000 clones, roughly 90% of them seen once. Findings and caveats of the study: All repertoire sampling was performed exclusively after the peak T cell response. Unmutated variant regions reportedly attract nearly half of all spike-specific TCRs.

For this clone: Antigen specificity is unknown.

Specimen: peripheral blood, collected on day 0 of AZD1222 vaccination. The genes are TRBV30 and TRBJ2-2, with no clear D. This sequence originates from an adult in good health. This CDR3 reads CAWIASPNTGELFF. CDR3 bases: TGTGCCTGGATTGCCAGCCCGAACACCGGGGAGCTGTTTTTT. The variable domain in full, with the rest retrieved from reference TRBV30 and TRBJ2-2, is SQTIHQWPATLVQPVGSPLSLECTVEGTSNPNLYWYRQAAGRGLQLLFYSVGIGQISSEVPQNLSASRPQDRQFILSSKKLLLSDSGFYLCAWIASPNTGELFFGEGSRLTVL.